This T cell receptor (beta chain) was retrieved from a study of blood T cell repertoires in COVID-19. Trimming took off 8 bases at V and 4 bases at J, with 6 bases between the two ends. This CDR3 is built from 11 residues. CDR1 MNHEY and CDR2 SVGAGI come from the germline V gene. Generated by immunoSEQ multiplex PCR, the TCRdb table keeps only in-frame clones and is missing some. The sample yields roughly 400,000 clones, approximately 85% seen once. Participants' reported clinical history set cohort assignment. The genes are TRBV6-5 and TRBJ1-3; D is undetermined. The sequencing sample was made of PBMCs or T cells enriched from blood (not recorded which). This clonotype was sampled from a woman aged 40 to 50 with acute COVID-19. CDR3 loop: CASLNGNTIYF. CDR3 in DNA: TGTGCCAGCCTAAACGGAAACACCATATATTTT.